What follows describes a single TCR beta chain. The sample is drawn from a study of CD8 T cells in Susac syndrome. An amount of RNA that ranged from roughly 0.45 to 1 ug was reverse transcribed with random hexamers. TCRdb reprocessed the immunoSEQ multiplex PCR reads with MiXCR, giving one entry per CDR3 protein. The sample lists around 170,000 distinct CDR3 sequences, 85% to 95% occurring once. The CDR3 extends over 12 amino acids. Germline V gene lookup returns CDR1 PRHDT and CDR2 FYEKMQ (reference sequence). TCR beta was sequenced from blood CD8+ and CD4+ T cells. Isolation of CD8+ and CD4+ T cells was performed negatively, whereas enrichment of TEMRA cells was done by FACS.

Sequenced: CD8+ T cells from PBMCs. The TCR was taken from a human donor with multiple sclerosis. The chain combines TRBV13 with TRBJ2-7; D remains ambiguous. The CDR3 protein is CAYEEWSYEQYF. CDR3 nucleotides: TGTGCTTATGAGGAGTGGTCCTACGAGCAGTACTTC.